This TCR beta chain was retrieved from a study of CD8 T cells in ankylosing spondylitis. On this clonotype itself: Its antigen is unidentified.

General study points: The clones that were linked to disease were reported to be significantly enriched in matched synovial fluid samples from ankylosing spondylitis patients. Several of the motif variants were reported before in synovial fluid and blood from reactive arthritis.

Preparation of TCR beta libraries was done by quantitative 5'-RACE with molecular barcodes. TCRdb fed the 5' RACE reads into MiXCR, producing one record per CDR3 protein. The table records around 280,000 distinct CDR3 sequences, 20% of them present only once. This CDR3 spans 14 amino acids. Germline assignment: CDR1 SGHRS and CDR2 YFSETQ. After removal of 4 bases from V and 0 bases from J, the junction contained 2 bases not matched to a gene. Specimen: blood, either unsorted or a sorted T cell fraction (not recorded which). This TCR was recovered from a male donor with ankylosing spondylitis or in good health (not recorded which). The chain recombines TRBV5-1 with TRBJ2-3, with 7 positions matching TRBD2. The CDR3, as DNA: TGCGCCAGCAGCAGGGAGGGCAGCACAGATACGCAGTATTTT. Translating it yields CASSREGSTDTQYF.